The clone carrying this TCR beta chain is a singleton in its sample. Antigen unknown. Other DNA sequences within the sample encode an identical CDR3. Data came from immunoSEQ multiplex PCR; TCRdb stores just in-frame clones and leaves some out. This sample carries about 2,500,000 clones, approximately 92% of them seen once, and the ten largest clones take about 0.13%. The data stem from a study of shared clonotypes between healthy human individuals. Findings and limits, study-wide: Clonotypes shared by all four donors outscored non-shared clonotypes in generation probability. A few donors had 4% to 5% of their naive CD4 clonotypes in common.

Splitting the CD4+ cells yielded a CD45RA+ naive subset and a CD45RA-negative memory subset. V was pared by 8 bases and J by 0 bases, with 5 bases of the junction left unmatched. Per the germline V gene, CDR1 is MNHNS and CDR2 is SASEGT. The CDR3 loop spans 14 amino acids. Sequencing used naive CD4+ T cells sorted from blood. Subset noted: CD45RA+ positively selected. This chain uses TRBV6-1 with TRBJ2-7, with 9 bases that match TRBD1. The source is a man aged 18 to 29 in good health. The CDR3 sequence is CASRTGGSSYEQYF. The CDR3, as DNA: TGTGCCAGCCGAACAGGGGGCAGCTCCTACGAGCAGTACTTC.